This entry lists 28 T cell receptor beta chains sequenced from one sample in a study of neurological immune-mediated disorders. TCRdb re-called the 5' RACE reads through MiXCR, storing one row per CDR3 protein. In the table there are 65,000 to 90,000 distinct CDR3 sequences, 2.5% to 4% of which are singletons. Sequences were obtained from PBMCs. Receptors were obtained from a woman in her forties or fifties with multiple sclerosis.

Worth noting for this clonotype: A junction boundary mismatches the germline segment, possibly from a read error. The chain employs TRBV15 and TRBJ2-7; D call uncertain. The CDR3 spans 14 residues. Germline V CDR1 and CDR2: LNHNV, YYDKDF (reference sequence). The DNA of the CDR3 is TGTGCCACCCAGTATTTGTTAGGGCACTACGAGCAGCACTTC. The encoded protein is CATQYLLGHYEQHF. Together with reference TRBV15 and TRBJ2-7, the CDR3 gives the full variable domain: DAMVIQNPRYQVTQFGKPVTLSCSQTLNHNVMYWYQQKSSQAPKLLFHYYDKDFNNEADTPDNFQSRRPNTSFCFLDIRSPGLGDTAMYLCATQYLLGHYEQHFGPGTRLTVT.

This clonotype has ten or more counts. The J gene is TRBJ2-2, the V gene TRBV27; D not certain. Germline assignment: CDR1 MNHEY and CDR2 SMNVEV (reference sequence). V shed 5 bases and J shed 6 bases, with 10 bases lying between them. The CDR3 is 13 residues long. The CDR3 loop reads CASSPTWPGELFF. For the CDR3, the DNA is TGTGCCAGCAGTCCGACTTGGCCCGGGGAGCTGTTTTTT.

This clonotype was seen many times. At one end the junction does not follow the germline gene, possibly because of a read error. This chain joins TRBV12-3 or TRBV12-4 and TRBJ2-6; no clear D gene. This CDR3 comprises 14 residues. The CDR3 region is CASSLGSGVNVLTF. DNA of the CDR3: TGTGCCAGCAGCCTTGGCTCTGGGGTCAACGTCCTGACTTTC.

This clonotype has at least ten counts. V is TRBV28 and J is TRBJ1-1, with D unresolved. Deletions cut 1 base from V and 11 bases from J, with 14 bases between. There are 13 residues in the CDR3. Germline CDR1 is MDHEN and CDR2 is SYDVKM. The CDR3 DNA reads as TGTGCCAGCAGTTTATCTAAGACGGGTGTGGCTTTCTTT. As protein: CASSLSKTGVAFF.

The sample holds many counts of this clonotype. The gene calls are TRBV6-5 and TRBJ2-2; D unclear. Germline CDR1 and CDR2: MNHEY and SVGAGI. There are 12 residues in the CDR3. V was clipped by 4 bases and J by 3 bases, with 3 bases between them. The CDR3 here is CASSFYTGELFF. The CDR3 DNA reads as TGTGCCAGCAGTTTCTACACCGGGGAGCTGTTTTTT.

In regard to this clonotype: This may come from a read error, since a much larger clone is one base off. V gene TRBV4-3 combines with J gene TRBJ2-7; D remains ambiguous. The CDR3 extends over 13 amino acids. Germline V gives CDR1 LGHNA, CDR2 YSLEER. The germline V and J ends were trimmed by 10 bases and 2 bases, with 15 bases remaining between them. CDR3 DNA: TGCGCCACCCAGACCCCTTCCCCCTACGAGCAGTACTTC. Amino acids: CATQTPSPYEQYF.

This clonotype was seen at least ten times. The chain links TRBV20-1 to TRBJ2-1; D is uncertain. Trimming pared 0 bases from V and 4 bases from J, leaving 10 bases between. The CDR3 totals 14 residues. Germline V gives CDR1 DFQATT, CDR2 SNEGSKA (reference sequence). Here the CDR3 reads CSAREGNPYNEQFF. CDR3 DNA: TGCAGTGCTAGAGAGGGGAATCCGTACAATGAGCAGTTCTTC.

In nucleotides, the CDR3 is TGCAGTGCTAGAGATGGGGGACTAGCGGAGTACAATGAGCAGTTCTTC. Its protein product is CSARDGGLAEYNEQFF. The V call is TRBV20-1, the J call TRBJ2-1; 11 nucleotides agree with TRBD2. The CDR3 covers 16 residues. Germline V gene lookup returns CDR1 DFQATT and CDR2 SNEGSKA (reference sequence). Trimming cost V 0 bases and J 4 bases; bases outside gene matches: 5.

This clonotype was seen at least ten times. The chain recombines TRBV10-3 with TRBJ1-6, with TRBD1 as a possible D gene (5 bases). Trimming removed 0 bases at V and 7 bases at J, with 10 bases between. Germline V gives CDR1 ENHRY, CDR2 SYGVKD. The CDR3 has 15 residues. In DNA, the CDR3 is TGTGCCATCAGTGAGTCTGGGGACCGAAATTCACCCCTCCACTTT. Translation: CAISESGDRNSPLHF.

This clonotype was counted ten times or more. The V and J genes are TRBV20-1 and TRBJ2-7; TRBD2 matches 9 bases. The CDR3 sequence is 16 residues long. The germline CDR1 and CDR2 sequences are DFQATT and SNEGSKA (reference sequence). Germline trimming cut 0 bases from V and 6 bases from J; bases unmatched to any gene: 12. The CDR3 sequence: CSARDPVAGATVEQYF. DNA of the CDR3: TGCAGTGCTAGAGATCCTGTAGCGGGAGCCACCGTCGAGCAGTACTTC.

This clonotype occurred many times. The chain is built from TRBV4-3 and TRBJ1-2; TRBD1 matches at 8 bases. V dropped 4 bases and J dropped 7; count of bases not matched to a gene: 11. CDR1 is LGHNA, CDR2 YSLEER, per germline. CDR3 size: 15 residues. The CDR3 reads CASSPYGDDRGGYTF. CDR3 sequence (DNA): TGCGCCAGCAGCCCTTATGGCGATGACAGGGGTGGCTACACCTTC.

This clonotype was observed at least ten times. The V and J genes are TRBV11-2 and TRBJ2-5; 8 bases agree with TRBD1. This CDR3 is built from 17 residues. Germline trimming cut 0 bases from V and 6 bases from J; bases unmatched to any gene: 12. Germline V gene data show CDR1 as SGHAT and CDR2 as FQNNGV. CDR3 nucleotides: TGTGCCAGCAGCTTAGATTGGGGAGCAGGGGGCAAAAAGACCCAGTACTTC. Translating it yields CASSLDWGAGGKKTQYF.

This clonotype was recorded at least ten times. V is TRBV7-9 and J is TRBJ2-1; 8 bases are shared with TRBD2. The CDR3 covers 15 residues. Germline V gives CDR1 SEHNR, CDR2 FQNEAQ (reference sequence). V shed 3 bases, J shed 7 bases, and the junction held 8 bases outside the gene matches. CDR3 residues: CASSLATGTSNEQFF. The CDR3 coding sequence is TGTGCCAGCAGCTTGGCAACCGGGACTAGTAATGAGCAGTTCTTC.

This chain connects TRBV11-3 to TRBJ2-7, with D tentatively TRBD1 (6 bases). The CDR3 runs 15 residues. The V and J ends lost 5 bases and 2 bases respectively, with 16 bases between them. CDR1 and CDR2 from the germline V gene are SGHNT and YENEEA. As DNA, the CDR3 is TGTGCCAGCAGCCTCGGACAGTCACCCCCCTACGAGCAGTACTTC. This gives the protein CASSLGQSPPYEQYF.

Only a few counts were recorded for this clonotype. The chain has TRBV7-6 and TRBJ2-1; TRBD2 matches 10 bases. V was clipped by 0 bases and J by 0 bases; unmatched bases: 5. This CDR3 comprises 18 residues. CDR1 is SGHVS and CDR2 is FNYEAQ in the germline V gene. For the CDR3, the DNA is TGTGCCAGCAGCTTAGCTAGCGGGGGGCCCAGCTCCTACAATGAGCAGTTCTTC. It specifies CASSLASGGPSSYNEQFF.

This clonotype was detected ten times or more. V is TRBV25-1 and J is TRBJ2-7, with 7 bases matching TRBD1. Trimming cost V 3 bases and J 9 bases; bases outside gene matches: 8. The germline CDR1 and CDR2 sequences are MGHDK and SYGVNS. The CDR3 spans 13 residues. The CDR3 reads CASSEAGGRRQYV. DNA for the CDR3: TGTGCCAGCAGTGAGGCAGGGGGTCGAAGGCAGTACGTC.

This clonotype was seen many times. V and J are TRBV15 and TRBJ2-3; 7 bases match TRBD1. From germline, CDR1 is LNHNV and CDR2 YYDKDF (reference sequence). CDR3 size: 15 residues. V lost 5 bases and J lost 1; bases outside the gene matches: 6. The CDR3 region is CATSGTGDRTDTQYF. The CDR3 DNA is TGTGCCACCAGCGGAACAGGGGATCGCACAGATACGCAGTATTTT.

This clonotype was counted many times. The CDR3 bases are TGCGCCAGCAGCCGCATCCCCGGGACGGGATCCTACGAGCAGTACTTC. The encoded protein is CASSRIPGTGSYEQYF. V is TRBV4-1 and J is TRBJ2-7; the D gene could be TRBD1 or TRBD2 (5 bases each). The V end was cut by 4 bases, the J end by 1 base, with 17 bases between. The germline CDR1 and CDR2 sequences are MGHRA and YSYEKL. The CDR3 covers 16 residues.

This clonotype was counted ten times or more. The rearrangement uses TRBV12-3 or TRBV12-4 and TRBJ1-2; maybe TRBD1 (6 bases). The CDR3 loop spans 16 amino acids. Deletions cut 5 bases from V and 4 bases from J, with 20 bases between. In nucleotides, the CDR3 is TGTGCCAGCAGTAGTCAACTAGGGACGGACAGCTATGGCTACACCTTC. It specifies CASSSQLGTDSYGYTF.

In this sample, this clonotype turned up many times. The V and J genes are TRBV29-1 and TRBJ2-7; 10 bases fit TRBD2. The CDR3 consists of 13 residues. The trim removed 4 bases at V and 6 bases at J, leaving 6 bases unmatched. Germline V gene sequence: CDR1 SQVTM, CDR2 ANQGSEA. The CDR3 reads CSVGGTSVGEQYF. The CDR3 DNA follows: TGCAGCGTTGGCGGGACTAGCGTGGGCGAGCAGTACTTC.

The table lists this clonotype with many counts. The chain employs TRBV19 and TRBJ2-2; 9 bases agree with TRBD2. After removal of 7 bases from V and 3 bases from J, the junction contained 6 bases not matched to a gene. The CDR3 is made up of 15 amino acids. CDR1 is LNHDA, CDR2 SQIVND, per germline (reference sequence). The CDR3 is CASIMVAGDTGELFF. The CDR3 DNA sequence: TGTGCCAGTATTATGGTAGCGGGAGACACCGGGGAGCTGTTTTTT.

DNA of the CDR3: TGTGCCAGCAGCTTTGGCGGGAGCCCATACAATGAGCAGTTCTTC. As protein: CASSFGGSPYNEQFF. This rearrangement joins TRBV11-2 to TRBJ2-1, with 7 nucleotides matching TRBD2. Germline-derived CDR1 and CDR2 are SGHAT and FQNNGV. J was trimmed by 4 bases and V by 3 bases; bases with no gene match: 6. CDR3 length equals 15 residues.

This clonotype was recorded many times. The V and J genes are TRBV4-1 and TRBJ1-1; TRBD1 might be the D (6 bases). Trimming pared 0 bases from V and 0 bases from J, leaving 11 bases between. The CDR3 runs to 16 residues. The germline V gene has CDR1 MGHRA and CDR2 YSYEKL. This CDR3 is CASSQDGDRMNTEAFF. Written as DNA, the CDR3 is TGCGCCAGCAGCCAAGATGGAGACAGGATGAACACTGAAGCTTTCTTT.

This clonotype turned up a few times. A much larger clone lies a single base off, so this may be a read error. This rearrangement joins TRBV20-1 to TRBJ1-5, with D maybe TRBD1 (6 bases). The V gene's germline CDR1 is DFQATT and CDR2 SNEGSKA (reference sequence). The CDR3 sequence is 16 residues long. CDR3 nucleotides: TGCAGTGCTAGACGATCGGAACAGGGTCGCCATCAGCACCAGCATTTT. As protein: CSARRSEQGRHQHQHF.

This clonotype was detected many times. The V and J genes are TRBV29-1 and TRBJ2-7; the D is unclear. V shed 2 bases and J shed 1 base, with 9 bases lying between them. Germline V lookup: CDR1 SQVTM, CDR2 ANQGSEA. There are 13 residues in the CDR3. The CDR3 nucleotides read TGCAGCGTTGAACTTTCCGGTTCCTACGAGCAGTACGTC. It specifies CSVELSGSYEQYV.

This clonotype appeared many times. The chain employs TRBV15 and TRBJ1-4; D is perhaps TRBD1 (6 bases). CDR1 and CDR2 from the germline V gene are LNHNV and YYDKDF (reference sequence). V shed 0 bases and J shed 8 bases, with 10 bases lying between them. The CDR3 is made up of 14 amino acids. The CDR3 loop is CATSRDRGWEKLFF. The CDR3 DNA reads as TGTGCCACCAGCAGAGACAGGGGTTGGGAAAAACTGTTTTTT.

The sample holds many counts of this clonotype. The chain uses TRBV29-1 and TRBJ1-5; 8 nucleotides align to TRBD1. The germline gives CDR1 SQVTM, CDR2 ANQGSEA. J gave up 0 bases and V 4 bases, and 8 bases lay outside the gene matches. The CDR3 is 16 residues long. CDR3 nucleotide sequence: TGCAGCGTTGTATGGCAGGGGGCAAGTAGCAATCAGCCCCAGCATTTT. It yields the protein CSVVWQGASSNQPQHF. The complete variable domain, with remaining parts taken from reference TRBV29-1 and TRBJ1-5, reads SAVISQKPSRDICQRGTSLTIQCQVDSQVTMMFWYRQQPGQSLTLIATANQGSEATYESGFVIDKFPISRPNLTFSTLTVSNMSPEDSSIYLCSVVWQGASSNQPQHFGDGTRLSIL.

This clonotype was counted at least ten times. The chain couples TRBV7-2 to TRBJ2-2, with TRBD1 identical over 11 bases. Germline V gene data show CDR1 as SGHTA and CDR2 as FQGNSA. The CDR3 totals 16 residues. The V segment lost 6 bases and the J segment 5 bases; nucleotides outside the gene matches: 8. The CDR3, as DNA: TGTGCCAGCAGGAAGGACAGGGGGCTATTTACCGGGGAGCTGTTTTTT. This encodes CASRKDRGLFTGELFF.